These T cell receptor beta chains were read from a single sample in a study of blood T cell repertoires in COVID-19. Using immunoSEQ multiplex PCR, the repertoire was profiled, and TCRdb retains in-frame clones only, with some absent. The data contain under 300,000 clones, approximately 84% of them singletons. Sample: PBMCs or T cells enriched from blood (not recorded which). The receptors were gathered from a woman in her 40s with acute COVID-19. Each CDR3 is given with its conserved first and last residue. A D gene is named only where the DNA matches it firmly. The listing skips clone size in some rows; elsewhere it reads once, few, many or a size class.

TRBD1,TRBV6-5,once,TRBJ1-1,TGTGCCAGTTTCAGGGGGCTGACTGAAGCTTTCTTT,CASFRGLTEAFF
NA,TRBV5-1,NA,TRBJ1-1,TGCGCCAGCACCTCCCAGGGCCCTGAAGCTTTCTTT,CASTSQGPEAFF
TRBD2,TRBV18,NA,TRBJ2-2,TGTGCCAGCTCACCTCCGGGACTAGCGGCGTACACCGGGGAGCTGTTTTTT,CASSPPGLAAYTGELFF
TRBD1,TRBV10-3,NA,TRBJ2-7,TGTGCCATCAGTGGCCCAGGGGGTACCTACGAGCAGTACTTC,CAISGPGGTYEQYF
NA,TRBV11-2,NA,TRBJ2-5,TGTGCCAGCAGCGTCCAATCAGGGGTCCAAGAGACCCAGTACTTC,CASSVQSGVQETQYF
TRBD1,TRBV6-4,few,TRBJ1-6,TGTGCCAGCAGTGACTCCGGGACAGGGAGATCACCCCTCCACTTT,CASSDSGTGRSPLHF
TRBD2,TRBV5-1,once,TRBJ2-3,TGCGCCAGCAGCGACCTTACTAGCGGAGGCACAGATACGCAGTATTTT,CASSDLTSGGTDTQYF
TRBD2,TRBV27,NA,TRBJ2-2,TGTGCCAGCAGCCTGACCCCCCGGACTAGCAGAAACACCGGGGAGCTGTTTTTT,CASSLTPRTSRNTGELFF
NA,TRBV7-6,once,TRBJ2-1,TGTGCCAGCAGCTTAGAAGGTGGCGGGAACTCCTACAATGAGCAGTTCTTC,CASSLEGGGNSYNEQFF
NA,TRBV15,NA,TRBJ1-5,TGTGCCACCAGCAGAGAGGCATCTCAGCCCCAGCATTTT,CATSREASQPQHF
TRBD1,TRBV9,NA,TRBJ1-3,TGTGCCAGCAGCCCTTCGACAGGGGCAAGCTCTGGAAACACCATATATTTT,CASSPSTGASSGNTIYF
TRBD1,TRBV25-1,NA,TRBJ2-5,TGTGCCAGCTCTGATCCCCGGGACAGCCAAGAGACCCAGTACTTC,CASSDPRDSQETQYF
TRBD1,TRBV7-9,NA,TRBJ1-2,TGTGCCAGCAGCTTAAGGACAGGGCCCCTCGATGGCTACACCTTC,CASSLRTGPLDGYTF
TRBD2,TRBV14,NA,TRBJ2-7,TGTGCCAGCAGCCAAGAGGATAGGGGGACTAGCGTCTACGAGCAGTACTTC,CASSQEDRGTSVYEQYF
NA,TRBV7-9,NA,TRBJ1-6,TGTGCCAAACCATTAGAGGGAAAGTCACCCCTCCACTTT,CAKPLEGKSPLHF
NA,TRBV13,NA,TRBJ1-1,TGTGCCAGCAGCTTAGGTTTAGGAGGGTTGAACACTGAAGCTTTCTTT,CASSLGLGGLNTEAFF
TRBD2,TRBV13,NA,TRBJ2-7,TGTGCCAGCAGCCAGCGGGACCCAACATCCTACGAGCAGTACTTC,CASSQRDPTSYEQYF
NA,TRBV11-1,few,TRBJ2-7,TGTGCCAGTTCCATGTTCGACAGCCCCTACGAGCAGTACTTC,CASSMFDSPYEQYF
NA,TRBV7-8,NA,TRBJ2-5,TGTGCCAGCAGCCGAGGGACTTTTGAGGAGACCCAGTACTTC,CASSRGTFEETQYF
TRBD2,TRBV3-1/TRBV3-2,NA,TRBJ2-5,TGTGCCAGCAGCCTAGCGGGAGAGACCCAGTACTTC,CASSLAGETQYF
TRBD2,TRBV25-1,NA,TRBJ2-5,TGTGCCAGCAGGATGATGACTAGCGGGAGTGGTGAGACCCAGTACTTC,CASRMMTSGSGETQYF
TRBD2,TRBV11-3,NA,TRBJ2-1,TGTGCCAGCAGCTCCACTAGCGTCTACAATGAGCAGTTCTTC,CASSSTSVYNEQFF
NA,TRBV2,NA,TRBJ2-7,TGTGCCAGCAGTGTCCCCTCTAGTTACGAGCAGTACTTC,CASSVPSSYEQYF
NA,TRBV5-1,NA,TRBJ2-1,TGCGCCAGCAGCCCGACGGGCGGGACCTACAATGAGCAGTTCTTC,CASSPTGGTYNEQFF
NA,TRBV11-1,few,TRBJ1-1,TGTGCCAGCATAGGAGACACTGAAGCTTTCTTT,CASIGDTEAFF
TRBD1,TRBV29-1,NA,TRBJ1-1,TGCAGCGTCGGACAGGGGGCGAACACTGAAGCTTTCTTT,CSVGQGANTEAFF
TRBD1,TRBV9,NA,TRBJ1-5,TGTGCCAGCAGCGTAGGGGGGACAGACAATCAGCCCCAGCATTTT,CASSVGGTDNQPQHF
TRBD2,TRBV27,few,TRBJ2-1,TGTGCCAGCAGTCCTGGACTAGCGGGGAAGAGCTCCTACAATGAGCAGTTCTTC,CASSPGLAGKSSYNEQFF
TRBD1,TRBV4-1,NA,TRBJ2-1,TGCGCCAGCAGCCAAGGGACAGGGTTTGCCAACTCCTACAATGAGCAGTTCTTC,CASSQGTGFANSYNEQFF
TRBD1,TRBV2,NA,TRBJ2-6,TGTGCCAGCAGTGAGGACAGGGGGTTAATGGACGGGGCCAACGTCCTGACTTTC,CASSEDRGLMDGANVLTF
TRBD1,TRBV23-1,NA,TRBJ2-7,TGCGCCAGCAGTCACCCCCATGACAGGGGAAGGGTTTGGTACGAGCAGTACTTC,CASSHPHDRGRVWYEQYF
TRBD2,TRBV7-8,NA,TRBJ2-7,TGTGCCAGCAGCTTCCCCGTTAGCGGGAGTATGGGGGAGCAGTACTTC,CASSFPVSGSMGEQYF
TRBD1,TRBV5-1,NA,TRBJ1-1,TGCGCCAGCAGCTCCGGGACAGGGGTTGCGGACTACGAAGCTTTCTTT,CASSSGTGVADYEAFF
TRBD1,TRBV5-8,NA,TRBJ1-5,TGTGCCAGCAGCATCGGGACAGACCCTTATCAGCCCCAGCATTTT,CASSIGTDPYQPQHF
NA,TRBV27,NA,TRBJ2-7,TGTGCCAGCAGTCCCAGACAGAGCTTCTCCTACGAGCAGTACTTC,CASSPRQSFSYEQYF
NA,TRBV10-2,NA,TRBJ1-2,TGCGCCAGCAATCGGGGGTCAAACTATGGCTACACCTTC,CASNRGSNYGYTF
TRBD1,TRBV6-6,NA,TRBJ1-1,TGTGCCAGCAGTTACGGGGACAGCAACCCTGAAGCTTTCTTT,CASSYGDSNPEAFF
NA,TRBV25-1,NA,TRBJ1-1,TGTGCCAGCAGCCGCGGACAGAGCGAAGCTTTCTTT,CASSRGQSEAFF
NA,TRBV3-1/TRBV3-2,NA,TRBJ2-7,TGTGCCAGCAGCCAAGATTGGGCTAGCGCCAACGGCGAGCAGTACTTC,CASSQDWASANGEQYF
NA,TRBV28,NA,TRBJ1-3,TGTGCCAGCAGTTCTCCAGGCAACCCCTCTGGAAACACCATATATTTT,CASSSPGNPSGNTIYF
NA,TRBV4-2,NA,TRBJ2-2,TGTGCCAGCAGCCAAGACAGAACCGGGGAGCTGTTTTTT,CASSQDRTGELFF
NA,TRBV12-5,NA,TRBJ2-3,TGTGCTAGTTCGCGGGATATTAATACGCAGTATTTT,CASSRDINTQYF
TRBD1,TRBV14,NA,TRBJ2-1,TGTGCCAGCAGCCAGGACCACAGGGGGAGTTACAATGAGCAGTTCTTC,CASSQDHRGSYNEQFF
TRBD2,TRBV15,NA,TRBJ2-3,TGTGCCACCAGCAGAGATTCTAGCGGGGACACAGATACGCAGTATTTT,CATSRDSSGDTDTQYF
TRBD1,TRBV2,NA,TRBJ1-3,TGTGCCAGCATGCCAGGGACAGGGTTGGGAAACACCATATATTTT,CASMPGTGLGNTIYF
TRBD2,TRBV5-5,NA,TRBJ2-2,TGTGCCAGCAGCTTGGTACCTAGCGGGAGTGGTACCGGGGAGCTGTTTTTT,CASSLVPSGSGTGELFF
NA,TRBV7-6,NA,TRBJ2-7,TGTGCCAGCAGCTTAGGTTTTAGCTCCTACGAGCAGTACTTC,CASSLGFSSYEQYF
NA,TRBV7-9,NA,TRBJ2-1,TGTGCCAGCAGCTTGGATGCTAGCTCAAATGAGCAGTTCTTC,CASSLDASSNEQFF
NA,TRBV5-8,few,TRBJ1-1,TGTGCCAGCAGCGCTGACCAGGGGACCACTGAAGCTTTCTTT,CASSADQGTTEAFF
NA,TRBV6-5,once,TRBJ1-1,TGTGCCAGCAGTTACGCGGGGACGGCCACTGAAGCTTTCTTT,CASSYAGTATEAFF
NA,TRBV5-1,few,TRBJ2-1,TGCGCCAGCTCCTCGGGATCCTCCTACAATGAGCAGTTCTTC,CASSSGSSYNEQFF
NA,TRBV9,NA,TRBJ1-1,TGTGCCAGCAGCGTAGAGATGGACGGACTCTATAACACTGAAGCTTTCTTT,CASSVEMDGLYNTEAFF
TRBD1,TRBV5-1,once,TRBJ2-7,TGCGCCAGCAGCCCCTCCGGGACAGGGGAAAACGAGCAGTACTTC,CASSPSGTGENEQYF
NA,TRBV6-4,once,TRBJ1-5,TGTGCCAGCAGTGACTCCGTCGGACGGGGAGGTTATAGCAATCAGCCCCAGCATTTT,CASSDSVGRGGYSNQPQHF
NA,TRBV29-1,NA,TRBJ1-4,TGCAGCGTTGGGCGAGGTGATGCAACTAATGAAAAACTGTTTTTT,CSVGRGDATNEKLFF
TRBD1,TRBV5-1,NA,TRBJ1-2,TGCGCCAGCAGCCCAGTACAGGGGTCAGGAAATGGCTACACCTTC,CASSPVQGSGNGYTF
NA,TRBV29-1,NA,TRBJ1-5,TGCAGCGTTGCCGGGAGCGAGGGCTACCAGCCCCAGCATTTT,CSVAGSEGYQPQHF